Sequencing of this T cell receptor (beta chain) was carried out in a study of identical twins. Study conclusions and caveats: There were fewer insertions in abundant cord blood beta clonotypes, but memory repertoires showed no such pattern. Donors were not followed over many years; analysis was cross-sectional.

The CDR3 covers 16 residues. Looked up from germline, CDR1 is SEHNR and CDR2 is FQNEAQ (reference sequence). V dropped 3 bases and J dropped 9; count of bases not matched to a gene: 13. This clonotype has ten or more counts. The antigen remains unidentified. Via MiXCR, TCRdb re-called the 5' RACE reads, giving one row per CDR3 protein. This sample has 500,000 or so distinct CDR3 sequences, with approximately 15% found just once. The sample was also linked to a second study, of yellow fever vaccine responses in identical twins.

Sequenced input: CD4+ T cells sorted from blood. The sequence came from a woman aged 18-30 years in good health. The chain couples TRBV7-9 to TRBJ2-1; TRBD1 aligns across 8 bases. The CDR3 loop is CASSLVRTGKFSEQFF. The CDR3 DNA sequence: TGTGCCAGCAGCTTGGTGCGGACAGGGAAGTTCAGTGAGCAGTTCTTC.